The source of this TCR beta chain is a study of beta chain features in type 1 diabetes (dated 2018 in TCRdb). The study in broad terms: No differences in mean age, gender distribution, total cell number or subset yield were found between patients and healthy donors. A total of roughly 99 million sorted cells were examined across all samples, and the number of cells per subset was strongly correlated with RNA yield. In the study, TCRB repertoires of sorted circulating CD4+ T cell subsets from recently diagnosed type 1 diabetes patients were compared with those of matched healthy donors. Regulatory and stem cell-like memory subsets were obtained from only 8 patients and about eight healthy donors, while naive and central memory subsets were obtained from all 30 or so donors. General conclusions and limits of the study: At VDJ recombination sites, type 1 diabetes patients had fewer insertions and more deleted nucleotides, which implies abnormalities in thymic rearrangement. Naive, central memory and regulatory TCRB repertoires appeared more similar among patients than among healthy donors. Because cDNA rather than genomic DNA was sequenced, highly expressing activated cells could have been over-represented, although no difference in activation and CD3 levels was found between groups. HLA sub-analyses involved small numbers of individuals, so any influence of HLA type on TCRB rearrangement remained unresolved. A moderate but significant shortening of TCRB CDR3 length was observed in type 1 diabetes patients in all four CD4+ subsets. PCR might favor shorter templates, but patient and control samples were amplified and corrected together, so any skew would affect both groups equally.

From each donor, a single peripheral blood sample of 90 to 150 mL on average was drawn into heparinised tubes. A BD FACSAria II and a panel including CD45RO, CCR7, CD25, CD127, CD95 and CD27 were used to sort naive, central memory, regulatory and stem cell-like memory CD4+ T cells. Every sorted population had a purity above 95%. Right away, PBMCs were isolated by Lymphoprep density gradient centrifugation and were stained directly, with no culture step. To minimize batch effects, samples were stained and sorted in pairs, one healthy donor with one patient per experiment. The entire amount of isolated RNA was reverse transcribed using the High Capacity cDNA Reverse Transcription Kit, so the sequenced TCRB transcripts were expressed ones. Naive, central memory and regulatory T cell samples underwent deep immunoSEQ sequencing, averaging about 3.3 million total reads per sample. Sorted cells were lysed in RLT buffer, and RNA was extracted using DNase-treated RNeasy Micro or Mini kits according to cell number. To prevent cross-contamination, each cell subset was processed individually, whereas patient and healthy donor samples were processed jointly. The immunoSEQ multiplex PCR was used to amplify TCRB sequences from cDNA, generating 87-bp fragments that spanned the CDR3 region. Sequencing of the amplicons was done on the Illumina HiSeq platform. Per the original workflow: PCR bias was corrected computationally using synthetic template baselines, and reads within Hamming distance 2 were collapsed, with unmergeable singletons discarded. Reads were aligned against IMGT so that V, D and J genes, CDR3 length and insertions or deletions at six rearrangement sites could be assigned. Within each subset, clonotype counts were normalized to sorted cell number, and only after that were true diversity and Gini coefficients computed with the tcR R package. The overlap coefficient, calculated on TCRB nucleotide sequences, was used to quantify repertoire sharing. TCRdb took over this immuneACCESS table, retaining in-frame rearrangements with V and J assigned. Such tables are incomplete; in checked studies, under half of the missing clones stem from an unresolved V gene, and the remainder is unexplained. V and J calls and clone size follow that table, whereas D and trimming were derived from the DNA. The sample table shows about 160,000 clones, and about 8.1% are seen once. 0.45% to 0.6% of the sample goes to the ten largest clones.

Relative to germline, V is 3 bases shorter and J is 3 bases shorter, with 11 bases between their ends. CDR1 and CDR2, looked up from the germline V gene, are SQVTM and ANQGSEA. Taken from cysteine to phenylalanine, the CDR3 has 13 residues. Here the CDR3 DNA is all that survives: 39 bases in frame from base 1. This clone occurred a few times. Its antigen is unknown. No qualities accompany the bases; no much larger clone lies one base away. The rearranged chain carries TRBV29-1 and TRBJ1-1, with the identity of the D gene unclear. This receptor was taken from a woman under 30 with type 1 diabetes. Source material: central memory CD4+ T cells from blood. The CDR3 region has the sequence CSVDEYSDTEAFF. The nucleotides read TGCAGCGTTGATGAGTATTCGGACACTGAAGCTTTCTTT.